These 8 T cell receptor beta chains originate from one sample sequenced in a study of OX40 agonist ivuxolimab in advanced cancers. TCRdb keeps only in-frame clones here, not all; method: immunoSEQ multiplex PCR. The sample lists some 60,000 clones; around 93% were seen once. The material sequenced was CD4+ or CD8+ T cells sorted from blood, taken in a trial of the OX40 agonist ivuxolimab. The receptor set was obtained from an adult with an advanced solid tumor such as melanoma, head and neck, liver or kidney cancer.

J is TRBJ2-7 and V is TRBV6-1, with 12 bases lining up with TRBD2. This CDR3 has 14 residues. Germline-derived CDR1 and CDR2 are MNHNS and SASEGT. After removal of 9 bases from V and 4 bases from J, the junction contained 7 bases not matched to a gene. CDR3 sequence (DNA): TGTGCCAGTAGAGGACTAGCGGGATTATACGAGCAGTACTTC. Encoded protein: CASRGLAGLYEQYF.

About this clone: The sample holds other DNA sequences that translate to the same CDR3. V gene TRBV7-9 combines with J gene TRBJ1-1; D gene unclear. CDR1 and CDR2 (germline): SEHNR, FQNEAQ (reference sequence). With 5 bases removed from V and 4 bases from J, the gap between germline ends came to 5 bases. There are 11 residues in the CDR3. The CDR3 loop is CASSLGTEAFF. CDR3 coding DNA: TGTGCCAGCAGCCTAGGCACTGAAGCTTTCTTT. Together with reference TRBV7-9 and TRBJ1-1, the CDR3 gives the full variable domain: DTGVSQNPRHKITKRGQNVTFRCDPISEHNRLYWYRQTLGQGPEFLTYFQNEAQLEKSRLLSDRFSAERPKGSFSTLEIQRTEQGDSAMYLCASSLGTEAFFGQGTRLTVV.

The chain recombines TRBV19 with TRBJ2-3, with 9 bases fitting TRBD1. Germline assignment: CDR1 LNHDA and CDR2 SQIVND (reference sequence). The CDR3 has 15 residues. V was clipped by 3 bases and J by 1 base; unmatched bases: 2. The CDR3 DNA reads TGTGCCAGTAGTATGGACAGGGGTGGCACAGATACGCAGTATTTT. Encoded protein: CASSMDRGGTDTQYF.

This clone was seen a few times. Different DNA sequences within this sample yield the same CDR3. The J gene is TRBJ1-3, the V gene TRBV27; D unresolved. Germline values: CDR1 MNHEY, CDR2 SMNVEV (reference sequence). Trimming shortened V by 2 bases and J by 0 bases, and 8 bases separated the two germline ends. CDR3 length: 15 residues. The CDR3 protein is CASSLGRGSGNTIYF. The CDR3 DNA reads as TGTGCCAGCAGTTTAGGACGGGGCTCTGGAAACACCATATATTTT.

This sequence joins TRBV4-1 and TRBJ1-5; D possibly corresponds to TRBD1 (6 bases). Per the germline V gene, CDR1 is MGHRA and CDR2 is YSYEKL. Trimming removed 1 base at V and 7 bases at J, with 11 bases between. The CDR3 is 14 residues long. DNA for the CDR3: TGCGCCAGCAGCCAAGGGGAGGGGGGGCAGCCCCAGCATTTT. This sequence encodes CASSQGEGGQPQHF.

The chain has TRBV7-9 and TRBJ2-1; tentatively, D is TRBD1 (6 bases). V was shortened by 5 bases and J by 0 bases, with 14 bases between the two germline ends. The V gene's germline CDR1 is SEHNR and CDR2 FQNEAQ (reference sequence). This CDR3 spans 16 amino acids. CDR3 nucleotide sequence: TGTGCCAGCAGCGCACCGACAGGAAACTCCTACAATGAGCAGTTCTTC. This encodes CASSAPTGNSYNEQFF. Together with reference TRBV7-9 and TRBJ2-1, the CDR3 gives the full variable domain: DTGVSQNPRHKITKRGQNVTFRCDPISEHNRLYWYRQTLGQGPEFLTYFQNEAQLEKSRLLSDRFSAERPKGSFSTLEIQRTEQGDSAMYLCASSAPTGNSYNEQFFGPGTRLTVL.

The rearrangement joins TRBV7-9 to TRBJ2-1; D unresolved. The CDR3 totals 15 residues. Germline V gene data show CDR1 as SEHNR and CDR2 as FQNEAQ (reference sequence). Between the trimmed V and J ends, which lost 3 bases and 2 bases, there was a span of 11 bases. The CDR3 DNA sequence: TGTGCCAGCAGCTTGGGCCCCGGGCCCTACAATGAGCAGTTCTTC. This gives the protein CASSLGPGPYNEQFF.

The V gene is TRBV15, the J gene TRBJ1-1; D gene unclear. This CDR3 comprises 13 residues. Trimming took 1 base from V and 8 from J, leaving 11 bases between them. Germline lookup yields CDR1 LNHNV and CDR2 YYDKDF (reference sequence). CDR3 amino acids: CATSRVGHEEAFF. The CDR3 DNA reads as TGTGCCACCAGCAGAGTAGGTCACGAAGAAGCTTTCTTT. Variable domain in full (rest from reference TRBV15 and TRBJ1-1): DAMVIQNPRYQVTQFGKPVTLSCSQTLNHNVMYWYQQKSSQAPKLLFHYYDKDFNNEADTPDNFQSRRPNTSFCFLDIRSPGLGDTAMYLCATSRVGHEEAFFGQGTRLTVV.